This T cell receptor (beta chain) was sequenced during a study of blood T cell repertoires in COVID-19. Germline V lookup: CDR1 GTSNPN, CDR2 SVGIG (reference sequence). There are 13 residues in the CDR3. V lost 4 bases and J 8 bases, leaving 14 bases between the germline ends. In the original processing: Estimated nucleated cell counts came from reference gene primer amplification. Here immunoSEQ multiplex PCR was the method, and the copy in TCRdb shows in-frame clones only, minus some. V and J calls and clone size are given by that table; D and trimming were obtained from the DNA. The sample includes about 170,000 clones, more than 70% seen only once; the top ten take approximately 18%.

The chain has TRBV30 and TRBJ1-4; the D gene is possibly TRBD1 (6 bases). This clonotype was obtained from a woman aged 70-85 years who had recovered from COVID-19. The sequenced material came from peripheral blood. The chain's CDR3 is CAWKNQGREKLFF. CDR3 coding DNA: TGTGCCTGGAAGAACCAGGGGCGCGAAAAACTGTTTTTT.